What follows are 31 T cell receptor beta chains derived from one specimen sequenced in a study of control samples from healthy donors and cancer patients. Measured with immunoSEQ multiplex PCR; TCRdb has only the in-frame clones, and not every one. The sample contains some 200,000 clones, around 93% of which appear only once. Sequenced material: blood. The receptors were gathered from a man younger than 30 in good health.

The chain has TRBV5-4 and TRBJ1-3; D might be TRBD1 (6 bases). The germline V and J ends were trimmed by 4 bases and 0 bases, with 11 bases remaining between them. Germline V CDR1 and CDR2: SGHNT, YYREEE (reference sequence). The CDR3 has 15 residues. The CDR3 DNA sequence: TGTGCCAGCAGCCCGGGGGGGCTCTCTGGAAACACCATATATTTT. Its translation is CASSPGGLSGNTIYF.

The chain is built from TRBV12-3 or TRBV12-4 and TRBJ1-1, with unresolved D. The CDR3 length is 11 residues. The V end lost 7 bases, the J end lost 4 bases, and 7 bases lay between the germline ends. The CDR3 coding sequence is TGTGCCAGCAACTTGGGCACTGAAGCTTTCTTT. Protein sequence: CASNLGTEAFF.

Remarks on this clone: The same CDR3 also results from other DNA sequences found in this sample. V and J are TRBV9 and TRBJ2-3; 9 nucleotides align to TRBD2. V lost 4 bases to trimming and J lost 3 bases; unmatched junction nucleotides: 9. This CDR3 has 16 amino acids. From germline, CDR1 is SGDLS and CDR2 YYNGEE. DNA for the CDR3: TGTGCCAGCAGCCTACGAGCGGGGGGCCCTACAGATACGCAGTATTTT. Residues: CASSLRAGGPTDTQYF. The full variable domain, in which reference TRBV9 and TRBJ2-3 provide the parts outside the CDR3, is DSGVTQTPKHLITATGQRVTLRCSPRSGDLSVYWYQQSLDQGLQFLIQYYNGEERAKGNILERFSAQQFPDLHSELNLSSLELGDSALYFCASSLRAGGPTDTQYFGPGTRLTVL.

This chain uses TRBV7-9 with TRBJ2-1, with D perhaps given as TRBD1 or TRBD2 (5 bases each). Germline V gene data show CDR1 as SEHNR and CDR2 as FQNEAQ (reference sequence). Deletions cut 3 bases from V and 5 bases from J, with 14 bases between. The CDR3 is 15 amino acids. CDR3 protein: CASSLGPAPNNEQFF. In DNA form, the CDR3 reads TGTGCCAGCAGCTTGGGACCCGCCCCAAACAATGAGCAGTTCTTC.

The chain recombines TRBV12-3 or TRBV12-4 with TRBJ1-4, with TRBD1 matching over 8 bases. The ends lost 7 bases at V and 8 bases at J; junction bases unmatched: 6. This CDR3 region has 13 residues. The CDR3 sequence: CASKDRGGEKLFF. The CDR3 DNA sequence: TGTGCCAGCAAAGACAGGGGAGGCGAAAAACTGTTTTTT.

Regarding this clone: An end of the junction differs from the germline gene, which may be a read error. The chain couples TRBV7-3 to TRBJ1-2; D is perhaps TRBD1 (5 bases). The CDR3 runs to 13 residues. Germline CDR1 SGHTA, CDR2 FQGTGA. The CDR3 spells CASSTLGEGPISF. The CDR3 coding sequence is TGTGCCAGCAGCACCCTAGGGGAAGGACCAATTTCCTTC.

This clone was found once. The J gene is TRBJ2-2, the V gene TRBV10-3, with D tentatively TRBD2 (5 bases). Germline CDR1 reads ENHRY; CDR2 reads SYGVKD. Trimming pared 4 bases from V and 4 bases from J, leaving 16 bases between. The CDR3 totals 16 residues. This CDR3 is CAISGSSGISTGELFF. For the CDR3, the DNA is TGTGCCATCAGTGGATCTTCGGGGATCAGCACCGGGGAGCTGTTTTTT.

V gene TRBV6-5 combines with J gene TRBJ2-2; 8 nucleotides match TRBD1. This CDR3 contains 15 residues. The V gene end was trimmed by 6 bases and the J gene end by 1 base; junction bases not matched to a gene: 4. Germline lookup yields CDR1 MNHEY and CDR2 SVGAGI. The chain's CDR3 is CASSPTGENTGELFF. Here the CDR3 DNA reads TGTGCCAGCAGCCCGACAGGGGAGAACACCGGGGAGCTGTTTTTT.

The rearrangement joins TRBV7-9 to TRBJ2-2; a possible D gene is TRBD1 (5 bases). V gave up 0 bases and J gave up 4 bases, with 9 bases separating them. The CDR3 is 15 residues long. Germline V CDR1 and CDR2: SEHNR, FQNEAQ (reference sequence). In DNA, the CDR3 is TGTGCCAGCAGCTTAGCCAGGGTGGCCACCGGGGAGCTGTTTTTT. Translated: CASSLARVATGELFF.

This clone was seen only once. The chain joins TRBV25-1 to TRBJ2-1; possible D gene TRBD2, 5 bases. Germline V gives CDR1 MGHDK, CDR2 SYGVNS. The CDR3 is made up of 13 amino acids. V was clipped by 5 bases and J by 7 bases, with 12 bases between them. The CDR3 region is CASSSEPGNEQFF. The DNA for the CDR3 is TGTGCCAGCAGTTCAGAGCCGGGGAATGAGCAGTTCTTC.

Only a few counts were recorded for this clone. V gene TRBV5-6 combines with J gene TRBJ1-4, with TRBD1 identical over 8 bases. CDR3 length equals 17 residues. Germline V gene data show CDR1 as SGHDT and CDR2 as YYEEEE. Unmatched junction bases numbered 9, after V lost 4 bases and J lost 1 base. CDR3 DNA sequence: TGTGCCAGCAGCCTCGGACAGGGATTTGGAACTAATGAAAAACTGTTTTTT. It yields the protein CASSLGQGFGTNEKLFF.

In its sample, this clone was seen a few times. The CDR3 loop is CASSHKGFSGNTIYF. The CDR3 region has the DNA TGTGCCAGCAGCCATAAGGGGTTCTCTGGAAACACCATATATTTT. This chain connects TRBV3-1 (or the pseudogene TRBV3-2) to TRBJ1-3; tentatively, D is TRBD1 (5 bases). The CDR3 has 15 residues. With 3 bases removed from V and 0 bases from J, the gap between germline ends came to 9 bases. Per the germline V gene, CDR1 is LGHDT and CDR2 is YNNKEL (reference sequence).

The chain is built from TRBV30 and TRBJ1-3, with D unresolved. V lost 0 bases to trimming and J lost 0 bases, with 12 bases between them. The CDR3 loop spans 16 amino acids. CDR1 and CDR2 from the germline V gene are GTSNPN and SVGIG (reference sequence). The CDR3 here is CAWSVNLLSSGNTIYF. CDR3 nucleotides: TGTGCCTGGAGTGTAAATCTCCTCTCCTCTGGAAACACCATATATTTT.

About this clone: The junction shows a germline mismatch at one end, possibly a read error. The rearrangement uses TRBV6-2 or TRBV6-3 and TRBJ2-5, with D tentatively TRBD1 (6 bases). This CDR3 has 14 amino acids. Germline V gene data show CDR1 as MNHEY and CDR2 as SVGEGT. CDR3 region: CASSKGTKQETPYF. The CDR3 DNA reads TGTGCCAGCAGCAAAGGGACAAAACAAGAGACCCCGTACTTC.

The rearrangement links TRBV28 to TRBJ2-5, with TRBD1 identical over 7 bases. The length of the CDR3 is 14 residues. V lost 11 bases and J lost 4; bases outside the gene matches: 13. Germline CDR1 MDHEN, CDR2 SYDVKM. CDR3 DNA: TGTGCCTCCCAACCCCCCGGACAGGTAGAGACCCAGTACTTC. Translating gives CASQPPGQVETQYF.

The J gene is TRBJ2-6, the V gene TRBV5-1; 9 bases match TRBD2. Unmatched junction bases numbered 16, after V lost 2 bases and J lost 7 bases. The CDR3 is made up of 19 amino acids. CDR1 and CDR2 (germline): SGHRS, YFSETQ. The CDR3 here is CASSLISGTSSPHANVLTF. The DNA of the CDR3 is TGCGCCAGCAGCTTAATTTCCGGGACTAGCTCCCCTCACGCCAACGTCCTGACTTTC. Full variable domain (outside the CDR3, taken from reference TRBV5-1 and TRBJ2-6): KAGVTQTPRYLIKTRGQQVTLSCSPISGHRSVSWYQQTPGQGLQFLFEYFSETQRNKGNFPGRFSGRQFSNSRSEMNVSTLELGDSALYLCASSLISGTSSPHANVLTFGAGSRLTVL.

The chain carries TRBV29-1 and TRBJ1-1, with D unclear. The germline CDR1 and CDR2 sequences are SQVTM and ANQGSEA. V was clipped by 0 bases and J by 11 bases, with 10 bases between them. The CDR3 is 11 residues long. CDR3 coding DNA: TGCAGCGTTGAAGATCTCGGGCCGGCTTTCTTT. Amino acid sequence: CSVEDLGPAFF.

The chain carries TRBV27 and TRBJ2-3, with 9 bases matching TRBD2. The CDR3 runs to 17 residues. The germline gives CDR1 MNHEY, CDR2 SMNVEV (reference sequence). J lost 1 base, V lost 5 bases, and 10 bases had no gene match. In DNA form, the CDR3 reads TGTGCCAGCAGTCCCAAACAGCGGGGGGTTGGCACAGATACGCAGTATTTT. Protein sequence: CASSPKQRGVGTDTQYF.

The CDR3 is CASSSGGAGTDTQYF. In nucleotides, the CDR3 is TGTGCCAGCTCAAGCGGGGGGGCCGGGACAGATACGCAGTATTTT. The J gene is TRBJ2-3, the V gene TRBV18; 10 nucleotides match TRBD2. The V gene's germline CDR1 is KGHSH and CDR2 LQKENI. The CDR3 is 15 amino acids. Trimming cost V 5 bases and J 3 bases; bases outside gene matches: 5. The full variable domain, its missing parts supplied by reference TRBV18 and TRBJ2-3, is NAGVMQNPRHLVRRRGQEARLRCSPMKGHSHVYWYRQLPEEGLKFMVYLQKENIIDESGMPKERFSAEFPKEGPSILRIQQVVRGDSAAYFCASSSGGAGTDTQYFGPGTRLTVL.

The rearrangement joins TRBV11-2 to TRBJ2-1; no firm D call. The CDR3 covers 16 residues. The V end lost 0 bases, the J end lost 0 bases, and 9 bases lay between the germline ends. Germline CDR1 and CDR2: SGHAT and FQNNGV. CDR3 residues: CASSLESMSSYNEQFF. The CDR3 DNA is TGTGCCAGCAGCTTAGAGTCGATGAGCTCCTACAATGAGCAGTTCTTC.

This clone appeared a single time. The chain uses TRBV11-2 and TRBJ2-2, with 13 bases matching TRBD2. The CDR3 loop spans 15 amino acids. Losses at the gene ends were 6 bases for V and 6 bases for J; bases not matched to a gene: 4. Germline CDR1 SGHAT, CDR2 FQNNGV. CDR3: CASSFTSGGAGELFF. The DNA for the CDR3 is TGTGCCAGCAGTTTCACTAGCGGGGGGGCCGGGGAGCTGTTTTTT.

The chain uses TRBV5-1 and TRBJ1-1; tentative D call: TRBD1 (5 bases). This CDR3 spans 15 amino acids. Germline assignment: CDR1 SGHRS and CDR2 YFSETQ. Trimming stripped 0 bases from V and 1 base from J, with 10 bases between. The chain's CDR3 is CASSLGGIRNTEAFF. The CDR3 bases are TGCGCCAGCAGCTTGGGGGGGATTAGGAACACTGAAGCTTTCTTT. Filled out from reference TRBV5-1 and TRBJ1-1, the complete variable domain reads KAGVTQTPRYLIKTRGQQVTLSCSPISGHRSVSWYQQTPGQGLQFLFEYFSETQRNKGNFPGRFSGRQFSNSRSEMNVSTLELGDSALYLCASSLGGIRNTEAFFGQGTRLTVV.

This chain joins TRBV19 and TRBJ1-2; D is perhaps TRBD1 (5 bases). V shed 6 bases and J shed 5 bases, with 13 bases lying between them. CDR1 and CDR2 from the germline V gene are LNHDA and SQIVND (reference sequence). The CDR3 is 13 residues long. The CDR3 loop reads CASSPFDRYGYTF. In nucleotides, the CDR3 is TGTGCCAGTAGCCCATTCGACAGATATGGCTACACCTTC.

This clone appeared a single time. The gene calls are TRBV6-2 or TRBV6-3 and TRBJ1-5, with a tentative D call TRBD1 (6 bases). Germline-derived CDR1 and CDR2 are MNHEY and SVGEGT. V lost 3 bases, J lost 2 bases, and 14 bases lay in between. The CDR3 is made up of 16 amino acids. CDR3 residues: CASSYSVGGGNQPQHF. In nucleotides, the CDR3 is TGTGCCAGCAGTTATTCGGTAGGGGGAGGCAATCAGCCCCAGCATTTT.

V and J are TRBV5-4 and TRBJ1-1; 7 bases are shared with TRBD1. This CDR3 region has 15 residues. V trimming: 6 bases; J trimming: 4 bases; junction bases outside the gene matches: 12. Germline V gives CDR1 SGHNT, CDR2 YYREEE (reference sequence). CDR3 region: CASTPELTGSTEAFF. CDR3 DNA: TGTGCCAGCACCCCAGAACTGACAGGGAGCACTGAAGCTTTCTTT.

This clone came up once. J is TRBJ2-5 and V is TRBV5-1; tentatively, D is TRBD1 or TRBD2 (5 bases each). Per germline, CDR1 SGHRS and CDR2 YFSETQ. V lost 1 base and J lost 2, with 12 bases in between. CDR3 size: 15 residues. The CDR3 loop reads CASSLKGDRQETQYF. The CDR3 DNA sequence: TGCGCCAGCAGCTTGAAGGGAGACAGACAAGAGACCCAGTACTTC. Together with reference TRBV5-1 and TRBJ2-5, the CDR3 gives the full variable domain: KAGVTQTPRYLIKTRGQQVTLSCSPISGHRSVSWYQQTPGQGLQFLFEYFSETQRNKGNFPGRFSGRQFSNSRSEMNVSTLELGDSALYLCASSLKGDRQETQYFGPGTRLLVL.

V is TRBV6-5 and J is TRBJ1-1, with D tentatively TRBD1 (5 bases). Germline loops: CDR1 MNHEY, CDR2 SVGAGI. With 6 bases removed from V and 5 bases from J, the gap between germline ends came to 19 bases. The CDR3 spans 15 residues. In DNA form, the CDR3 reads TGTGCCAGCAGACGGACGGGACCCGGTCAGACTGAAGCTTTCTTT. This codes for CASRRTGPGQTEAFF.

This sequence joins TRBV10-3 and TRBJ2-7; weak D call: TRBD1 (5 bases). V lost 6 bases and J lost 2, with 14 bases in between. This CDR3 region has 14 residues. Germline CDR1 and CDR2: ENHRY and SYGVKD. CDR3 sequence reads: CAISRALMAYEQYF. The CDR3 DNA reads as TGTGCCATCAGCAGGGCGTTGATGGCCTACGAGCAGTACTTC.

J is TRBJ2-5 and V is TRBV5-1; unclear D gene. Trimming shortened V by 4 bases and J by 5 bases, and 9 bases separated the two germline ends. Germline loops: CDR1 SGHRS, CDR2 YFSETQ. The CDR3 loop spans 12 amino acids. As DNA, the CDR3 is TGCGCCAGCAGCACACAATGGGAGACCCAGTACTTC. Translating it yields CASSTQWETQYF.

This clone was seen only a few times. The gene calls are TRBV10-1 and TRBJ2-2; D unclear. Trimming stripped 6 bases from V and 3 bases from J, with 11 bases between. This CDR3 contains 14 residues. CDR1 is WNHNN and CDR2 is SYGVQD in the germline V gene (reference sequence). The CDR3 nucleotides are TGCGCCAGCAGCGAACGCCCTTACACCGGGGAGCTGTTTTTT. Translating gives CASSERPYTGELFF.

The rearrangement joins TRBV24-1 to TRBJ2-1; D is possibly TRBD1 (5 bases). The ends were cut back, 0 bases at V and 7 bases at J, with 12 bases in the middle. CDR1 is KGHDR and CDR2 is SFDVKD in the germline V gene. The CDR3 is 15 residues long. The CDR3 DNA reads TGTGCCACCAGTGATTTGAGGGCAGGGCGGAATGAGCAGTTCTTC. This encodes CATSDLRAGRNEQFF.